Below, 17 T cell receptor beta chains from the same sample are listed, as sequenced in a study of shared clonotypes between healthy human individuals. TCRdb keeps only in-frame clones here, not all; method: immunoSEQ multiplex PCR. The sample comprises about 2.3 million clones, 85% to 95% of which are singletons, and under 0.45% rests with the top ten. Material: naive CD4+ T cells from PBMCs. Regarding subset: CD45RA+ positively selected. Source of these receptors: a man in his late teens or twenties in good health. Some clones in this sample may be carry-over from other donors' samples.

The CDR3 DNA follows: TGTGCCAGCACCTCTTCGGAGACAGGGAATGAAAAACTGTTTTTT. Protein product: CASTSSETGNEKLFF. The gene calls are TRBV28 and TRBJ1-4; 7 bases match TRBD1. V shed 7 bases, J shed 5 bases, and the junction held 10 bases outside the gene matches. The CDR3 runs 15 residues. CDR1 MDHEN and CDR2 SYDVKM come from the germline V gene.

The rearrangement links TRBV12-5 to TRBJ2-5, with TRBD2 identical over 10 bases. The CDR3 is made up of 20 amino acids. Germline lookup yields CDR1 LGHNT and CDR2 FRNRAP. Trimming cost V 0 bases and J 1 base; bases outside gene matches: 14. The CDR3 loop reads CASGLVREAGGMGAQETQYF. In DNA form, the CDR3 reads TGTGCTAGTGGTTTGGTACGCGAAGCGGGAGGGATGGGAGCCCAAGAGACCCAGTACTTC.

This CDR3 reads CASSPRDFPAFF. CDR3 DNA sequence: TGCGCCAGCAGCCCGCGGGACTTCCCAGCTTTCTTT. The chain employs TRBV4-1 and TRBJ1-1; D might be TRBD1 (5 bases). The CDR3 is made up of 12 amino acids. V was cut by 4 bases and J by 10 bases, with 13 bases left in between. Germline lookup yields CDR1 MGHRA and CDR2 YSYEKL.

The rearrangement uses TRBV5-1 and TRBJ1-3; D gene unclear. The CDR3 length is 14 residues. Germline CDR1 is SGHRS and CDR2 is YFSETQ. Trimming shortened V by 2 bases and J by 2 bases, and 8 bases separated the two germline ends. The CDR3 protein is CASSFGEAGNTIYF. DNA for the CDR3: TGCGCCAGCAGCTTCGGGGAAGCTGGAAACACCATATATTTT. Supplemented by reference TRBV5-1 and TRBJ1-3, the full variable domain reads KAGVTQTPRYLIKTRGQQVTLSCSPISGHRSVSWYQQTPGQGLQFLFEYFSETQRNKGNFPGRFSGRQFSNSRSEMNVSTLELGDSALYLCASSFGEAGNTIYFGEGSWLTVV.

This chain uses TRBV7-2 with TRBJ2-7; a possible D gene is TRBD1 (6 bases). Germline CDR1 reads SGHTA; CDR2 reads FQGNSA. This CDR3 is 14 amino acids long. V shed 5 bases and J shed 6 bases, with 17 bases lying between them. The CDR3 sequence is CASSKGGPLSEQYF. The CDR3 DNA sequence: TGTGCCAGCAGCAAAGGGGGTCCTCTCTCCGAGCAGTACTTC.

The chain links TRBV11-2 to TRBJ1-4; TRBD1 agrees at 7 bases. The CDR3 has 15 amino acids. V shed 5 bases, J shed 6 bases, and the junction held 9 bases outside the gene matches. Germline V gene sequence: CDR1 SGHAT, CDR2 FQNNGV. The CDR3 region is CASSGLRGQYEKLFF. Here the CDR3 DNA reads TGTGCCAGCAGCGGCCTGAGGGGGCAGTATGAAAAACTGTTTTTT.

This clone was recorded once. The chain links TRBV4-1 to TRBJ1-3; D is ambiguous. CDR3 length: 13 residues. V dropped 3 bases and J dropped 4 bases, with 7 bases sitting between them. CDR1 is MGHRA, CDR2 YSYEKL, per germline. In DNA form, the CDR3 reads TGCGCCAGCAGCCACCCGGGCGGAAACACCATATATTTT. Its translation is CASSHPGGNTIYF.

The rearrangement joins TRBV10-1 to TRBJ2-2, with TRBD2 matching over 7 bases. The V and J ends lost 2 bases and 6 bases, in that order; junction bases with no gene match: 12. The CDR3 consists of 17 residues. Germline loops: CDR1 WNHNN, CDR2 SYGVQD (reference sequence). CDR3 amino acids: CASSELNRGRGAGELFF. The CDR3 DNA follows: TGCGCCAGCAGTGAGCTCAATCGCGGGAGAGGGGCCGGGGAGCTGTTTTTT.

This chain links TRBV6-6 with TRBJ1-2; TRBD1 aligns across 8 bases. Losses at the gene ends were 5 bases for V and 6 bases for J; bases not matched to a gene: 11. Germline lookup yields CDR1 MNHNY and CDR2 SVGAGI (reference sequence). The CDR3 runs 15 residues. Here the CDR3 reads CASSHRGTGGHGYTF. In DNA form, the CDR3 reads TGTGCCAGCAGTCACCGTGGGACAGGAGGTCATGGCTACACCTTC.

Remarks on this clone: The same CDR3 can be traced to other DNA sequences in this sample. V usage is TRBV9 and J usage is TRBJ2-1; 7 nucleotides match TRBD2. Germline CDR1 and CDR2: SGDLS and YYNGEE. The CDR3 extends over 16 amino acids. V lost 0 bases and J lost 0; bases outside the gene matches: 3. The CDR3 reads CASSVAASGSYNEQFF. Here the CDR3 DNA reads TGTGCCAGCAGCGTAGCGGCTAGCGGCTCCTACAATGAGCAGTTCTTC.

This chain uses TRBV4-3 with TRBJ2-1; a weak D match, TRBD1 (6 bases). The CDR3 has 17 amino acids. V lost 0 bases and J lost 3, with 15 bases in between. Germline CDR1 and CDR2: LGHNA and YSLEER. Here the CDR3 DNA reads TGCGCCAGCAGCCAAGACCTAAGGGGGATCGGCTACAATGAGCAGTTCTTC. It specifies CASSQDLRGIGYNEQFF.

The CDR3 DNA reads TGCAGCGTTTTCGAACAGGGCGGGCAGCCCCAGCATTTT. Protein product: CSVFEQGGQPQHF. The gene calls are TRBV29-1 and TRBJ1-5; possible D gene TRBD1, 6 bases. The CDR3 length is 13 residues. Germline V CDR1 and CDR2: SQVTM, ANQGSEA. V lost 5 bases and J lost 7, with 15 bases in between.

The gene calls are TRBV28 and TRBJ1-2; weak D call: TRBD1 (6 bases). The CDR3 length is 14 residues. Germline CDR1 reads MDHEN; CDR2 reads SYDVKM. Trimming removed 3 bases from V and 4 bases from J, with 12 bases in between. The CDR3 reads CASSFRGQSYGYTF. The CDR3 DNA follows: TGTGCCAGCAGTTTTCGCGGACAGTCCTATGGCTACACCTTC.

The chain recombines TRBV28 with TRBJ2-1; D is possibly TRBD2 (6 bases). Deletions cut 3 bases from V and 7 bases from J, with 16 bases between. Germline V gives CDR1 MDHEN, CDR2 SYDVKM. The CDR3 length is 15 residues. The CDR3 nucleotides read TGTGCCAGCAGTTTGGGGACTCCATATCGGAATGAGCAGTTCTTC. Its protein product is CASSLGTPYRNEQFF. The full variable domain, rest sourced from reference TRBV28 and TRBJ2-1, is DVKVTQSSRYLVKRTGEKVFLECVQDMDHENMFWYRQDPGLGLRLIYFSYDVKMKEKGDIPEGYSVSREKKERFSLILESASTNQTSMYLCASSLGTPYRNEQFFGPGTRLTVL.

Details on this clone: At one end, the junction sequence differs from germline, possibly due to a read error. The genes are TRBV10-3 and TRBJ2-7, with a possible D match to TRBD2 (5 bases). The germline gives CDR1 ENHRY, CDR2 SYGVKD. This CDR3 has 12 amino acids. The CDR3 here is CAISDFRRPGWF. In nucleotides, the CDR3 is TGTGCCATCAGTGACTTCAGGAGGCCGGGGTGGTTC.

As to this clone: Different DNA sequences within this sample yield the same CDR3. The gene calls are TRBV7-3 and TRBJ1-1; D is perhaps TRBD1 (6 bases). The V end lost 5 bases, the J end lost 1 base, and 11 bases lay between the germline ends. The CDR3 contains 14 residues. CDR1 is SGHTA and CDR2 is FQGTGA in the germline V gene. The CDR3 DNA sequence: TGTGCCAGCAGCCTACAGGGTAGGAACACTGAAGCTTTCTTT. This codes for CASSLQGRNTEAFF.

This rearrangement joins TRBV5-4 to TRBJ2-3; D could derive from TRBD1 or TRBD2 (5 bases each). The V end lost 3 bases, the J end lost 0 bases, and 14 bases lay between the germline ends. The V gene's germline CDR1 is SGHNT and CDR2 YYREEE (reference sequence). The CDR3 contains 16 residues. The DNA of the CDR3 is TGTGCCAGCAGCTCTCCGGGACCAGGAAGCACAGATACGCAGTATTTT. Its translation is CASSSPGPGSTDTQYF.